This TCR beta chain originates from a study of post-analysis software for immune sequencing data. Points from the study as a whole: Patients used roughly five TRBV segments, including TRBV5-6, TRBV5-1 and TRBV20-1, more often than controls.

TCR beta cDNA libraries had unique molecular identifiers. TCRdb used MiXCR to reprocess the PCR reads, holding one entry per CDR3 protein. The repertoire has 800,000 to 950,000 distinct CDR3 sequences, 53% of them found once; the top ten carry over 4%. Points on this clonotype: Its target is unknown.

This CDR3 has 13 amino acids. V dropped 1 base and J dropped 3 bases, with 5 bases sitting between them. Germline V CDR1 and CDR2: ENHRY, SYGVKD. The TCR was taken from a girl aged 5-17 years with multiple sclerosis. V gene TRBV10-3 combines with J gene TRBJ2-3, with D unclear. What was sequenced was blood. The CDR3 loop reads CAISELETDTQYF. CDR3 nucleotides: TGTGCCATCAGTGAGTTAGAAACAGATACGCAGTATTTT.